The clone carrying this TCR beta chain came up many times. The antigen remains undetermined. The sample belongs to a study of early T cells in non-severe SARS-CoV-2 infection. Study in general: The input, bulk RNA from unsorted whole blood, was sequenced, and chains were unpaired. Study-level results: The study's VDJdb matching favored anti-spike CD8 responses and missed private and CD4 specificities.

The CDR3 is 15 residues long. The V end was cut by 7 bases, the J end by 6 bases, with 18 bases between. Individually, cDNA molecules had unique molecular identifiers attached to them. Using its own MiXCR run on the 5' RACE reads, TCRdb lists one record per CDR3 protein. The repertoire consists of under 70,000 distinct CDR3 sequences, with approximately 6.1% occurring once and the leading ten covering under 4%. The V and J genes are TRBV12-3 or TRBV12-4 and TRBJ1-4; D is possibly TRBD1 (6 bases). The TCR comes from an adult who was a healthcare worker with PCR-confirmed SARS-CoV-2 infection or an uninfected control (not recorded which). Sequenced material: whole blood, taken at baseline. CDR3 nucleotide sequence: TGTGCCAGCACCCTAGGGGGGGAAGGGGATGAAAAACTGTTTTTT. Residues: CASTLGGEGDEKLFF.